Below are 27 T cell receptor beta chains sequenced from a single sample in a study of cytomegalovirus exposure and HLA in healthy donors. PCR amplification relied on 60 Vbeta primers (plus 13 Jbeta primers). Generated by immunoSEQ multiplex PCR, the TCRdb table keeps only in-frame clones and is missing some. Counted here are almost 200,000 clones, approximately 85% occurring once; the ten biggest clones make up 2% to 2.5%. The sequenced sample was PBMCs. These TCRs come from a woman aged 45-65 years in good health and CMV-seronegative.

V and J are TRBV6-6 and TRBJ1-5; no clear D gene. This CDR3 spans 13 amino acids. CDR1 and CDR2 from the germline V gene are MNHNY and SVGAGI (reference sequence). Deletions cut 6 bases from V and 7 bases from J, with 13 bases between. The CDR3 region is CASSLRGFQPQHF. The CDR3 DNA reads as TGTGCCAGCAGCCTCCGCGGATTCCAGCCCCAGCATTTT.

The chain carries TRBV18 and TRBJ1-4, with D maybe TRBD1 (6 bases). The CDR3 extends over 15 amino acids. From germline, CDR1 is KGHSH and CDR2 LQKENI. Trimming took 5 bases from V and 2 from J, leaving 12 bases between them. The CDR3 DNA reads as TGTGCCAGCTCAAAAACGGGGGGCACTAATGAAAAACTGTTTTTT. It specifies CASSKTGGTNEKLFF.

This clone occurred once. V usage is TRBV28 and J usage is TRBJ2-6, with a weak D call TRBD1 (6 bases). Looked up from germline, CDR1 is MDHEN and CDR2 is SYDVKM. The CDR3 is 15 residues long. V dropped 5 bases and J dropped 2 bases, with 10 bases sitting between them. Here the CDR3 DNA reads TGTGCCAGCAGTCCACACAGGGCTGGGGCCAACGTCCTGACTTTC. Translation: CASSPHRAGANVLTF. The full variable domain, with the rest looked up from reference TRBV28 and TRBJ2-6, is DVKVTQSSRYLVKRTGEKVFLECVQDMDHENMFWYRQDPGLGLRLIYFSYDVKMKEKGDIPEGYSVSREKKERFSLILESASTNQTSMYLCASSPHRAGANVLTFGAGSRLTVL.

This sequence joins TRBV11-2 and TRBJ2-7, with 8 bases aligning to TRBD2. Trimming took 4 bases from V and 0 from J; bases not matched to a gene: 2. CDR3 length: 14 amino acids. Germline V gives CDR1 SGHAT, CDR2 FQNNGV. The CDR3 reads CASSWSGSSYEQYF. In DNA form, the CDR3 reads TGTGCCAGCAGCTGGAGCGGGAGCTCCTACGAGCAGTACTTC.

This clone appeared once. In nucleotides, the CDR3 is TGTGCCAGCAGTTACAGGGGCGCTGGCTACACCTTC. This codes for CASSYRGAGYTF. V usage is TRBV28 and J usage is TRBJ1-2, with TRBD1 matching over 7 bases. CDR3 length: 12 residues. V gave up 4 bases and J gave up 7 bases; unmatched junction bases: 3. Germline V lookup: CDR1 MDHEN, CDR2 SYDVKM.

This clone was seen only a few times. The CDR3 is CASSLTENYGYTF. As DNA, the CDR3 is TGTGCCAGCTCCCTGACAGAGAACTATGGCTACACCTTC. J is TRBJ1-2 and V is TRBV18; D possibly corresponds to TRBD1 (5 bases). V lost 6 bases and J 2 bases, leaving 10 bases between the germline ends. There are 13 residues in the CDR3. The V gene's germline CDR1 is KGHSH and CDR2 LQKENI. The full variable domain, rest sourced from reference TRBV18 and TRBJ1-2, is NAGVMQNPRHLVRRRGQEARLRCSPMKGHSHVYWYRQLPEEGLKFMVYLQKENIIDESGMPKERFSAEFPKEGPSILRIQQVVRGDSAAYFCASSLTENYGYTFGSGTRLTVV.

In its sample, this clone was seen once. The chain's CDR3 is CASSALAGASYEQYF. CDR3 nucleotides: TGTGCCAGCAGCGCTCTAGCGGGAGCCTCCTACGAGCAGTACTTC. The chain combines TRBV7-8 with TRBJ2-7; 10 bases agree with TRBD2. Looked up from germline, CDR1 is SGHVS and CDR2 is FQNEAQ. CDR3 length: 15 residues. After removal of 5 bases from V and 0 bases from J, the junction contained 4 bases not matched to a gene.

V usage is TRBV19 and J usage is TRBJ1-1, with a tentative D call TRBD1 (6 bases). CDR1 is LNHDA and CDR2 is SQIVND in the germline V gene (reference sequence). Between the trimmed V and J ends, which lost 0 bases and 1 base, there was a span of 12 bases. The CDR3 extends over 16 amino acids. In nucleotides, the CDR3 is TGTGCCAGTAGTATAGAAGGGACAAAGCGGAACACTGAAGCTTTCTTT. It yields the protein CASSIEGTKRNTEAFF.

J is TRBJ1-5 and V is TRBV5-5; no firm D call. V lost 6 bases and J 3 bases, leaving 13 bases between the germline ends. CDR1 is SGHKS, CDR2 YYEKEE, per germline (reference sequence). This CDR3 is built from 14 residues. In nucleotides, the CDR3 is TGTGCCAGCACCCGGGGAGGACCCAATCAGCCCCAGCATTTT. It codes for CASTRGGPNQPQHF.

The chain employs TRBV5-4 and TRBJ2-1; D is perhaps TRBD2 (5 bases). This CDR3 has 16 amino acids. Trimming took 0 bases from V and 4 from J, leaving 14 bases between them. Looked up from germline, CDR1 is SGHNT and CDR2 is YYREEE (reference sequence). CDR3 in amino acids: CASSLAVGRGYNEQFF. CDR3 nucleotides: TGTGCCAGCAGCTTGGCCGTCGGAAGAGGGTACAATGAGCAGTTCTTC.

V and J are TRBV19 and TRBJ2-7; maybe TRBD2 (6 bases). This CDR3 region has 13 residues. Trimming took 5 bases from V and 3 from J, leaving 11 bases between them. Germline V lookup: CDR1 LNHDA, CDR2 SQIVND (reference sequence). CDR3 DNA sequence: TGTGCCAGTAGTCCCGCGGAGGGCTACGAGCAGTACTTC. Translation: CASSPAEGYEQYF.

The CDR3 sequence is CASSSGSGWGVGYGYTF. The CDR3 DNA follows: TGTGCCAGCAGCTCTGGCTCAGGTTGGGGAGTGGGGTATGGCTACACCTTC. The V gene is TRBV5-5, the J gene TRBJ1-2; D not resolved. Germline assignment: CDR1 SGHKS and CDR2 YYEKEE (reference sequence). The CDR3 is made up of 17 amino acids. V was cut by 3 bases and J by 5 bases, with 23 bases left in between. The full variable domain, rest sourced from reference TRBV5-5 and TRBJ1-2, is DAGVTQSPTHLIKTRGQQVTLRCSPISGHKSVSWYQQVLGQGPQFIFQYYEKEERGRGNFPDRFSARQFPNYSSELNVNALLLGDSALYLCASSSGSGWGVGYGYTFGSGTRLTVV.

This sequence joins TRBV18 and TRBJ2-3; a possible D gene is TRBD2 (5 bases). Germline loops: CDR1 KGHSH, CDR2 LQKENI. This CDR3 contains 16 residues. V was cut by 1 base and J by 3 bases, with 14 bases left in between. The CDR3 loop reads CASSPRGLGGTDTQYF. CDR3 bases: TGTGCCAGCTCACCACGCGGGCTAGGTGGTACAGATACGCAGTATTTT.

The sample holds a few counts of this clone. The V call is TRBV27, the J call TRBJ2-1; D remains ambiguous. Germline values: CDR1 MNHEY, CDR2 SMNVEV (reference sequence). The CDR3 runs to 14 residues. V lost 2 bases to trimming and J lost 6 bases, with 11 bases between them. The CDR3 DNA reads TGTGCCAGCAGTTTACTGAGTTTTGGCAATGAGCAGTTCTTC. It translates to CASSLLSFGNEQFF.

V is TRBV19 and J is TRBJ1-1; 10 nucleotides agree with TRBD1. Germline lookup yields CDR1 LNHDA and CDR2 SQIVND (reference sequence). The CDR3 loop spans 17 amino acids. Trimming removed 7 bases from V and 4 bases from J; junction bases left unmatched: 15. CDR3 DNA sequence: TGTGCCAGTACCGACCGGGACAGGGGAGGTTTAGGCACTGAAGCTTTCTTT. It specifies CASTDRDRGGLGTEAFF. The full variable domain, its missing parts supplied by reference TRBV19 and TRBJ1-1, is DGGITQSPKYLFRKEGQNVTLSCEQNLNHDAMYWYRQDPGQGLRLIYYSQIVNDFQKGDIAEGYSVSREKKESFPLTVTSAQKNPTAFYLCASTDRDRGGLGTEAFFGQGTRLTVV.

V is TRBV29-1 and J is TRBJ2-3; 9 nucleotides align to TRBD1. CDR3 length: 15 residues. The germline V gene has CDR1 SQVTM and CDR2 ANQGSEA. J was trimmed by 3 bases and V by 6 bases; bases with no gene match: 10. CDR3 bases: TGCAGCGTACGCCTGGGACAGGGTTTTACAGATACGCAGTATTTT. Translated: CSVRLGQGFTDTQYF.

The J gene is TRBJ2-3, the V gene TRBV9, with 7 bases matching TRBD2. The germline V gene encodes CDR1 SGDLS and CDR2 YYNGEE. Trimming removed 0 bases from V and 6 bases from J; junction bases left unmatched: 10. The CDR3 is 16 residues long. The CDR3 nucleotides read TGTGCCAGCAGCGTAGCTACTAGCGCTGATTGGGATACGCAGTATTTT. Its translation is CASSVATSADWDTQYF.

The chain employs TRBV11-2 and TRBJ2-2, with a weak D call TRBD2 (6 bases). This CDR3 region has 14 residues. Trimming shortened V by 1 base and J by 4 bases, and 7 bases separated the two germline ends. Germline CDR1 and CDR2: SGHAT and FQNNGV. The chain's CDR3 is CASSLGSGTGELFF. CDR3 bases: TGTGCCAGCAGCTTAGGTAGCGGCACCGGGGAGCTGTTTTTT.

This chain uses TRBV7-2 with TRBJ1-5, with a possible D match to TRBD1 (6 bases). V lost 5 bases, J lost 4 bases, and 15 bases lay in between. The CDR3 has 15 residues. Germline V gene data show CDR1 as SGHTA and CDR2 as FQGNSA. CDR3 sequence (DNA): TGTGCCAGCAGCCCTGGACAGTTCCTTAATCAGCCCCAGCATTTT. This codes for CASSPGQFLNQPQHF.

The chain recombines TRBV28 with TRBJ1-5; D call uncertain. Looked up from germline, CDR1 is MDHEN and CDR2 is SYDVKM. V was cut by 2 bases and J by 0 bases, with 8 bases left in between. The CDR3 runs to 15 residues. The CDR3 spells CASSLKPYSNQPQHF. The CDR3 DNA follows: TGTGCCAGCAGTTTAAAGCCTTATAGCAATCAGCCCCAGCATTTT.

About this clone itself: This sample includes further DNA sequences coding for the same CDR3. This chain connects TRBV6-1 to TRBJ1-5; D not resolved. V was shortened by 5 bases and J by 4 bases, with 6 bases between the two germline ends. This CDR3 spans 12 amino acids. Germline V gives CDR1 MNHNS, CDR2 SASEGT. The CDR3: CASSSGNQPQHF. The CDR3 DNA reads TGTGCCAGCAGTTCAGGAAATCAGCCCCAGCATTTT.

This clone came up once. The rearrangement joins TRBV5-4 to TRBJ1-2; no reliable D call. V dropped 4 bases and J dropped 8 bases, with 12 bases sitting between them. CDR1 and CDR2 (germline): SGHNT, YYREEE (reference sequence). The CDR3 loop spans 12 amino acids. The CDR3 nucleotides are TGTGCCAGCAGCGAAGGAAGAGGGGGCTACACCTTC. This encodes CASSEGRGGYTF. Supplemented by reference TRBV5-4 and TRBJ1-2, the full variable domain reads ETGVTQSPTHLIKTRGQQVTLRCSSQSGHNTVSWYQQALGQGPQFIFQYYREEENGRGNFPPRFSGLQFPNYSSELNVNALELDDSALYLCASSEGRGGYTFGSGTRLTVV.

There are a few counts of this clone. The chain couples TRBV4-1 to TRBJ2-1, with 8 bases fitting TRBD2. This CDR3 comprises 16 residues. The V segment lost 4 bases and the J segment 5 bases; nucleotides outside the gene matches: 10. Per the germline V gene, CDR1 is MGHRA and CDR2 is YSYEKL. CDR3 protein: CASSRRAAGVHNEQFF. The CDR3 coding sequence is TGCGCCAGCAGCCGACGGGCAGCGGGAGTCCACAATGAGCAGTTCTTC.

This sequence joins TRBV6-5 and TRBJ2-7, with 7 nucleotides matching TRBD1. Germline lookup yields CDR1 MNHEY and CDR2 SVGAGI. The V segment lost 2 bases and the J segment 2 bases; nucleotides outside the gene matches: 9. There are 16 residues in the CDR3. The CDR3 DNA sequence: TGTGCCAGCAGTTACGAGGGGACAGCTAATACCTACGAGCAGTACTTC. Its translation is CASSYEGTANTYEQYF.

The chain recombines TRBV27 with TRBJ2-7, with 8 positions matching TRBD2. V lost 2 bases to trimming and J lost 4 bases; unmatched junction nucleotides: 4. CDR1 is MNHEY and CDR2 is SMNVEV in the germline V gene (reference sequence). The CDR3 is made up of 14 amino acids. CDR3 residues: CASSLTAGDYEQYF. In nucleotides, the CDR3 is TGTGCCAGCAGTTTAACAGCGGGAGATTACGAGCAGTACTTC.

This sequence joins TRBV7-8 and TRBJ2-5; D perhaps matches TRBD2 (6 bases). Trimming stripped 1 base from V and 1 base from J, with 10 bases between. Per germline, CDR1 SGHVS and CDR2 FQNEAQ. The CDR3 consists of 15 residues. The CDR3 bases are TGTGCCAGCAGCTTAGTGGGGGGTCGCCAAGAGACCCAGTACTTC. It yields the protein CASSLVGGRQETQYF.

The V gene is TRBV5-1, the J gene TRBJ1-2, with D unresolved. Between the trimmed V and J ends, which lost 1 base and 2 bases, there was a span of 12 bases. CDR1 is SGHRS and CDR2 is YFSETQ in the germline V gene. The CDR3 runs to 15 residues. CDR3 sequence reads: CASSLFGEPNYGYTF. In nucleotides, the CDR3 is TGCGCCAGCAGCTTGTTCGGGGAGCCCAACTATGGCTACACCTTC.